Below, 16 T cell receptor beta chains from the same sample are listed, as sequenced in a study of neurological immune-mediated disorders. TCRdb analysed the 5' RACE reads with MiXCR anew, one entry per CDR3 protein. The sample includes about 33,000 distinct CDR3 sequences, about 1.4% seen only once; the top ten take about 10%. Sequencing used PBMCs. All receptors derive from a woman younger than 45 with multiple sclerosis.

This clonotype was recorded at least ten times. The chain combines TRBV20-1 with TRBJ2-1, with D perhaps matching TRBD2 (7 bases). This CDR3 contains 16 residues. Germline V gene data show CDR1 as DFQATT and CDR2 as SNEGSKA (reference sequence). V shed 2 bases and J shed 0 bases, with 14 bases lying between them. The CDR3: CSARSGGVSSYNEQFF. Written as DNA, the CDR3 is TGCAGTGCTAGATCGGGGGGCGTAAGCTCCTACAATGAGCAGTTCTTC.

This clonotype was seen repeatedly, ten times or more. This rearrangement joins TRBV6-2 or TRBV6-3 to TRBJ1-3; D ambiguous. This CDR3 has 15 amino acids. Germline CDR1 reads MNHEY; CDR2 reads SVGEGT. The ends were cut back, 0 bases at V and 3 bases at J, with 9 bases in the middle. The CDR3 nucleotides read TGTGCCAGCAGTTACTCCGACACGTTTGGAAACACCATATATTTT. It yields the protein CASSYSDTFGNTIYF.

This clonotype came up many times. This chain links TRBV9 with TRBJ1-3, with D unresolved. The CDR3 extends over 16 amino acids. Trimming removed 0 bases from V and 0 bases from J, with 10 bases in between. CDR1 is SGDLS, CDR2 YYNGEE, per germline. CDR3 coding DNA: TGTGCCAGCAGCGTAGCCAGCTCTCCCTCTGGAAACACCATATATTTT. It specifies CASSVASSPSGNTIYF. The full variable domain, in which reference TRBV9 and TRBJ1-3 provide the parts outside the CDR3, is DSGVTQTPKHLITATGQRVTLRCSPRSGDLSVYWYQQSLDQGLQFLIQYYNGEERAKGNILERFSAQQFPDLHSELNLSSLELGDSALYFCASSVASSPSGNTIYFGEGSWLTVV.

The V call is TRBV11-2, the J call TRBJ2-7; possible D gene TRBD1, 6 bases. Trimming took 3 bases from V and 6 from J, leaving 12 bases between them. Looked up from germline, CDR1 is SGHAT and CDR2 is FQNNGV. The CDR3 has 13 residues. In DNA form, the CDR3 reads TGTGCCAGCAGCTTCTTGGGGGCAGGCGAGCAGTACTTC. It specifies CASSFLGAGEQYF.

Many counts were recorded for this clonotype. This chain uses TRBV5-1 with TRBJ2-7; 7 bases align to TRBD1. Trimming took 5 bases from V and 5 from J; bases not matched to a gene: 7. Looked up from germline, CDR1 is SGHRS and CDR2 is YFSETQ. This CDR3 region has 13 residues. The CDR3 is CASSTRGIDEQYF. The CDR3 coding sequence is TGCGCCAGCAGTACCAGGGGGATCGACGAGCAGTACTTC.

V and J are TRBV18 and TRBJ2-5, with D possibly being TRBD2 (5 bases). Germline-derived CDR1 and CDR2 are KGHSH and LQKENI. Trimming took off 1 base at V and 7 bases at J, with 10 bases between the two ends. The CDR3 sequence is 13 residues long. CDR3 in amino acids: CASSPQERGTQYF. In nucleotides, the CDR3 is TGTGCCAGCTCACCACAAGAACGGGGGACCCAGTACTTC.

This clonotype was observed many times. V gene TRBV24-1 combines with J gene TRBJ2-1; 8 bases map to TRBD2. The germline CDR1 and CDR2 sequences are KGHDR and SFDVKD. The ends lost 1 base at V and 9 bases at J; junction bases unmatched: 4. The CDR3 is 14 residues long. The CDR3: CATSDLGGGIEQFF. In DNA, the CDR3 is TGTGCCACCAGTGATTTAGGCGGGGGGATTGAGCAGTTCTTC.

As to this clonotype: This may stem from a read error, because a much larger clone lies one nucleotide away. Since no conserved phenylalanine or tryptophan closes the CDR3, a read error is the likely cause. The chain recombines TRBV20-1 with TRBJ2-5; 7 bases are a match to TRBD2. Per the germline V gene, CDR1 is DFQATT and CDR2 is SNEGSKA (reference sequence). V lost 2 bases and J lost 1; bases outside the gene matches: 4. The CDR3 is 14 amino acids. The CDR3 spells CSARRLARQETQYC. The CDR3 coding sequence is TGCAGTGCTAGAAGACTAGCACGCCAAGAGACCCAGTACTGC.

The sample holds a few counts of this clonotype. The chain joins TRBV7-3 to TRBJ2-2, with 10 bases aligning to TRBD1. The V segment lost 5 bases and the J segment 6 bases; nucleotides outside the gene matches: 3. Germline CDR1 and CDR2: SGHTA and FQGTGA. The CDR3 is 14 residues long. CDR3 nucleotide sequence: TGTGCCAGCAGCCCCGGGACAGGGGCCGGGGAGCTGTTTTTT. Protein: CASSPGTGAGELFF.

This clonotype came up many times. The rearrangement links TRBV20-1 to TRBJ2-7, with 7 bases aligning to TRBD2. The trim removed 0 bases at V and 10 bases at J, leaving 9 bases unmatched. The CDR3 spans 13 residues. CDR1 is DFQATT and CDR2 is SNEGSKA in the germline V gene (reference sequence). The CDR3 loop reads CSARDGGGLGQYF. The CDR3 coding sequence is TGCAGTGCTAGAGACGGGGGAGGGCTAGGCCAGTACTTC.

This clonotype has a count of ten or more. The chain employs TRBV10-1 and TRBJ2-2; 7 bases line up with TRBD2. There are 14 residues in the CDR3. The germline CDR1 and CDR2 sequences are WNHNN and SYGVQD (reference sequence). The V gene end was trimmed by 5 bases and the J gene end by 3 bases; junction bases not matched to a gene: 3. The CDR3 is CASSRGGDTGELFF. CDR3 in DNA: TGCGCCAGCAGTCGGGGAGGGGACACCGGGGAGCTGTTTTTT.

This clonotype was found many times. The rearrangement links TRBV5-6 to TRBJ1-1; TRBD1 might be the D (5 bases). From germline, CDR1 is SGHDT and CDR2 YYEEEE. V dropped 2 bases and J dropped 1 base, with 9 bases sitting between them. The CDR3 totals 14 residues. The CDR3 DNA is TGTGCCAGCAGCTTCAGGGCTAGGAACACTGAAGCTTTCTTT. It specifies CASSFRARNTEAFF.

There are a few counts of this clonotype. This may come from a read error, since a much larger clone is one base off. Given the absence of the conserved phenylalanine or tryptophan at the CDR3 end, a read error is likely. Written as DNA, the CDR3 is TGCAGTGCCCCTCTGGGCAGGAGCACAGATACGCAGTATTGT. This translates into CSAPLGRSTDTQYC. This rearrangement joins TRBV20-1 to TRBJ2-3; D is unresolved. This CDR3 has 14 residues. The germline V and J ends were trimmed by 6 bases and 0 bases, with 13 bases remaining between them. Germline V gene lookup returns CDR1 DFQATT and CDR2 SNEGSKA (reference sequence).

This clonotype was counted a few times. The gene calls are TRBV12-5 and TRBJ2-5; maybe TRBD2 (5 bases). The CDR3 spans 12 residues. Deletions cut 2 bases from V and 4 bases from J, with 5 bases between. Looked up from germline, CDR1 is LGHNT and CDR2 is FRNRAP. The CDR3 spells CASGLRGETQYF. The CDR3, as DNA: TGTGCTAGTGGTTTGCGGGGAGAGACCCAGTACTTC.

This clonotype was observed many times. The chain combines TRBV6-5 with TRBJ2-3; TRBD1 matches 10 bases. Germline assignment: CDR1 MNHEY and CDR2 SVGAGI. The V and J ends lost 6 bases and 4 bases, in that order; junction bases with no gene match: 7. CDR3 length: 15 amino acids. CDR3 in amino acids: CASRLTGGNADTQYF. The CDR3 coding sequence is TGTGCCAGCAGGTTGACAGGGGGCAACGCAGATACGCAGTATTTT.

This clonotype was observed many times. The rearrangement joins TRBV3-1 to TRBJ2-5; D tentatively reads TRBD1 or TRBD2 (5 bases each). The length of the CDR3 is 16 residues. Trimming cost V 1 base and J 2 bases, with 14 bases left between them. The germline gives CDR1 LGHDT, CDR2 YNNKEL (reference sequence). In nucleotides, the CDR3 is TGTGCCAGCAGCCAAGTCGTCGGGGCCCGACAAGAGACCCAGTACTTC. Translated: CASSQVVGARQETQYF.